Sequencing of this T cell receptor (beta chain) was carried out in a study of T cell responses to AZD1222 COVID-19 vaccine. CDR1 and CDR2 (germline): MNHEY, SMNVEV (reference sequence). This CDR3 is built from 13 residues. The junction had 14 bases not matched to a gene; V was cut back by 8 bases and J by 14 bases. Broader study findings: At study baseline, merely a handful of AZD1222 recipients were seropositive. Clonal diversity may have been underestimated in mostly white British donors. Elevations in Spike-specific TCR breadth and depth followed administration of two AZD1222 doses.

With respect to this clone: Its specificity is unknown.

This table comes from immunoSEQ multiplex PCR, and its TCRdb copy is limited to in-frame clones, with some not included. The sample lists about 100,000 clones, around 90% seen once, with 1.8% in the top ten. Material: peripheral blood, obtained on day 0 of AZD1222 vaccination. The V and J genes are TRBV27 and TRBJ2-1; 8 positions agree with TRBD2. This receptor was identified in an adult in good health. CDR3 in amino acids: CASDPLGTGGEFF. CDR3 nucleotides: TGTGCCAGCGATCCTCTTGGGACCGGGGGGGAGTTCTTC.